This T cell receptor (beta chain) was profiled in a study of OX40 agonist ivuxolimab in advanced cancers. Study as a whole: With a range of roughly 20 to 85, age averaged roughly 60 years, and around 83% were male. Whole-study findings and limits: In the expanded peripheral T cells, antigen specificity was never determined.

A note on this clone: Its antigen is currently unknown.

The CDR3 is 13 residues long. The V and J ends lost 6 bases and 2 bases respectively, with 10 bases between them. Germline V lookup: CDR1 SNHLY, CDR2 FYNNEI. Here immunoSEQ multiplex PCR was the method, and the copy in TCRdb shows in-frame clones only, minus some. Among tens of thousands of clones listed, 91% were seen once. The gene calls are TRBV2 and TRBJ1-2, with TRBD1 as a possible D gene (5 bases). The sample was CD4+ or CD8+ T cells sorted from blood, taken in a trial of the OX40 agonist ivuxolimab. The receptor's source is an adult with an advanced solid tumor such as melanoma, head and neck, liver or kidney cancer. CDR3 nucleotides: TGTGCCAGCAGCGGCAGGGTGAACTATGGCTACACCTTC. It is translated as CASSGRVNYGYTF. The full variable domain, with the rest looked up from reference TRBV2 and TRBJ1-2, is EPEVTQTPSHQVTQMGQEVILRCVPISNHLYFYWYRQILGQKVEFLVSFYNNEISEKSEIFDDQFSVERPDGSNFTLKIRSTKLEDSAMYFCASSGRVNYGYTFGSGTRLTVV.